Below, 27 T cell receptor beta chains from the same sample are listed, as sequenced in a study of T-cell reconstitution after alpha-beta-depleted transplantation in children. Unique molecular identifiers tagged the TCRbeta library. MiXCR, run by TCRdb on the PCR reads, gives a single entry per CDR3 protein. The profile shows roughly 76,000 distinct CDR3 sequences, roughly a tenth of them singletons. The specimen comprised PBMCs, sampled before TCRalphabeta/CD19-depleted stem cell transplant. Every receptor here comes from a boy aged 5-17 years with acute myeloid leukemia, due to receive a stem cell transplant.

The rearrangement links TRBV7-6 to TRBJ2-1; TRBD1 is a possible D gene (6 bases). The CDR3 loop spans 14 amino acids. The V end was cut by 5 bases, the J end by 3 bases, with 11 bases between. Germline lookup yields CDR1 SGHVS and CDR2 FNYEAQ. The CDR3 DNA follows: TGTGCCAGCAGCAAACGGACAGACTACAATGAGCAGTTCTTC. It is translated as CASSKRTDYNEQFF.

As concerns this clonotype: This may stem from a read error, because a much larger clone lies one nucleotide away. The J gene is TRBJ1-1, the V gene TRBV11-2; 11 bases align to TRBD1. CDR3 length: 18 residues. Germline CDR1 is SGHAT and CDR2 is FQNNGV. J lost 1 base, V lost 2 bases, and 9 bases had no gene match. The CDR3 coding sequence is TGTGCCAGCAGCTTACAGGACAGGGGGCGTAGTAGGAACACTGAAGCTTTCTTT. Amino acids: CASSLQDRGRSRNTEAFF.

This clonotype was picked up many times. The chain joins TRBV5-4 to TRBJ2-7, with 8 bases matching TRBD1. The length of the CDR3 is 14 residues. Per germline, CDR1 SGHNT and CDR2 YYREEE (reference sequence). Trimming removed 5 bases from V and 3 bases from J; junction bases left unmatched: 7. This CDR3 reads CASRPEQGDYEQYV. In DNA, the CDR3 is TGTGCCAGCAGGCCAGAACAGGGGGACTACGAGCAGTACGTC.

The chain links TRBV6-1 to TRBJ1-5, with a possible D match to TRBD1 (6 bases). The germline gives CDR1 MNHNS, CDR2 SASEGT. The V and J ends lost 7 bases and 1 base respectively, with 14 bases between them. The CDR3 length is 15 residues. The CDR3 region has the DNA TGTGCCAGCAACTCCGACAGGTCCAGCAATCAGCCCCAGCATTTT. Protein sequence: CASNSDRSSNQPQHF.

This clonotype was seen repeatedly, ten times or more. The rearrangement joins TRBV6-5 to TRBJ1-2; TRBD1 is a possible D gene (5 bases). The V end lost 8 bases, the J end lost 13 bases, and 23 bases lay between the germline ends. The germline CDR1 and CDR2 sequences are MNHEY and SVGAGI. The CDR3 sequence is 13 residues long. CDR3 sequence reads: CASLGTARRDATF. The DNA for the CDR3 is TGTGCCAGCCTAGGGACGGCGAGGAGGGACGCCACCTTC.

This clonotype has at least ten counts. The chain employs TRBV15 and TRBJ1-1; no clear D gene. CDR1 is LNHNV, CDR2 YYDKDF, per germline (reference sequence). The CDR3 consists of 13 residues. Trimming removed 3 bases from V and 0 bases from J, with 5 bases in between. CDR3 nucleotides: TGTGCCACCAGCAGTAAGGTGAACACTGAAGCTTTCTTT. Its translation: CATSSKVNTEAFF.

V is TRBV7-2 and J is TRBJ2-3, with D possibly matching TRBD2 (6 bases). Deletions cut 5 bases from V and 1 base from J, with 16 bases between. This CDR3 is built from 16 residues. Germline CDR1 reads SGHTA; CDR2 reads FQGNSA. The CDR3 here is CASSRSRASGTDTQYF. CDR3 coding DNA: TGTGCCAGCAGCCGTTCAAGGGCTAGCGGCACAGATACGCAGTATTTT.

There are many counts of this clonotype. J is TRBJ2-7 and V is TRBV20-1; tentatively, D is TRBD2 (5 bases). The germline V gene has CDR1 DFQATT and CDR2 SNEGSKA (reference sequence). This CDR3 has 17 residues. V was shortened by 0 bases and J by 6 bases, with 24 bases between the two germline ends. In DNA, the CDR3 is TGCAGTGCTAGAGAACGTCGGCTAGCAAGGAGTATAAGCGAGCAGTACTTC. Residues: CSARERRLARSISEQYF.

This clonotype was counted at least ten times. The V gene is TRBV6-5, the J gene TRBJ1-6; no clear D gene. The CDR3 covers 15 residues. In germline, CDR1 is MNHEY, CDR2 SVGAGI. V dropped 5 bases and J dropped 8 bases, with 16 bases sitting between them. The CDR3 sequence: CASSPSTYGHSPLHF. The CDR3 region has the DNA TGTGCCAGCAGTCCCTCGACGTATGGGCATTCACCCCTCCACTTT.

This clonotype was detected ten times or more. This rearrangement joins TRBV5-5 to TRBJ1-1; D is unclear. The CDR3 contains 13 residues. Germline CDR1 and CDR2: SGHKS and YYEKEE (reference sequence). V was shortened by 0 bases and J by 7 bases, with 10 bases between the two germline ends. CDR3 DNA sequence: TGTGCCAGCAGCTTGGGGTCAGTTCTTGAAGCTTTCTTT. This translates into CASSLGSVLEAFF.

The chain uses TRBV9 and TRBJ2-3; 9 bases are a match to TRBD2. Germline assignment: CDR1 SGDLS and CDR2 YYNGEE. J gave up 4 bases and V 0 bases, and 3 bases lay outside the gene matches. The CDR3 has 15 amino acids. The CDR3 protein is CASSVGAGGPDTQYF. The CDR3 DNA reads as TGTGCCAGCAGCGTAGGCGCGGGGGGGCCAGATACGCAGTATTTT.

A few counts support this clonotype. The chain uses TRBV4-2 and TRBJ2-1, with D uncertain. Trimming pared 1 base from V and 3 bases from J, leaving 10 bases between. CDR1 and CDR2 from the germline V gene are LGHNA and YNFKEQ. The CDR3 is 15 residues long. The CDR3 protein is CASSQGLDLYNEQFF. The CDR3 DNA follows: TGTGCCAGCAGCCAAGGGCTAGATCTCTACAATGAGCAGTTCTTC.

About this clonotype: This could be a read error, since a much larger clone is one nucleotide away. The CDR3, as DNA: TGTGCCAGGAGCTCAACCCCGGGGCAATCTGAAGCTTTCTTT. Its protein is CARSSTPGQSEAFF. This chain connects TRBV11-2 to TRBJ1-1, with D tentatively TRBD1 (5 bases). This CDR3 has 14 amino acids. Germline lookup yields CDR1 SGHAT and CDR2 FQNNGV.

This clonotype has ten or more counts. V is TRBV3-1 and J is TRBJ2-7; 10 bases align to TRBD2. J gave up 4 bases and V 2 bases, and 5 bases lay outside the gene matches. Germline lookup yields CDR1 LGHDT and CDR2 YNNKEL (reference sequence). This CDR3 spans 15 amino acids. Here the CDR3 reads CASSQPGLATYEQYF. The CDR3 nucleotides are TGTGCCAGCAGCCAACCGGGACTAGCGACTTACGAGCAGTACTTC.

The table lists this clonotype with a few counts. J is TRBJ2-6 and V is TRBV5-4; D not certain. This CDR3 has 16 amino acids. The ends were cut back, 4 bases at V and 0 bases at J, with 11 bases in the middle. Germline CDR1 and CDR2: SGHNT and YYREEE (reference sequence). CDR3 DNA sequence: TGTGCCAGCAGCCCGGTTCTCCTCTCTGGGGCCAACGTCCTGACTTTC. Translated, it gives CASSPVLLSGANVLTF.

This clonotype was found many times. Here the CDR3 DNA reads TGTGCCAGCAGTTGGGGTGCTGGGGCCAACGTCCTGACTTTC. It codes for CASSWGAGANVLTF. The gene calls are TRBV12-3 or TRBV12-4 and TRBJ2-6; no clear D. CDR3 length: 14 residues. Deletions cut 4 bases from V and 2 bases from J, with 6 bases between.

This clonotype was detected many times. J is TRBJ1-4 and V is TRBV6-5; D not certain. This CDR3 region has 13 residues. Trimming shortened V by 6 bases and J by 6 bases, and 11 bases separated the two germline ends. CDR1 and CDR2 from the germline V gene are MNHEY and SVGAGI. CDR3 in amino acids: CASRRGWYEKLFF. Written as DNA, the CDR3 is TGTGCCAGCAGGCGTGGGTGGTATGAAAAACTGTTTTTT.

This clonotype was counted many times. The rearrangement joins TRBV6-2 or TRBV6-3 to TRBJ2-5; D gene ambiguous. The CDR3 totals 14 residues. Germline CDR1 MNHEY, CDR2 SVGEGT. V was shortened by 5 bases and J by 5 bases, with 15 bases between the two germline ends. The CDR3 sequence: CASSHNLAGETQYF. The CDR3 region has the DNA TGTGCCAGCAGTCACAACTTGGCTGGCGAGACCCAGTACTTC.

This sequence joins TRBV20-1 and TRBJ2-7; TRBD1 matches at 8 bases. V was clipped by 0 bases and J by 7 bases; unmatched bases: 14. Germline loops: CDR1 DFQATT, CDR2 SNEGSKA (reference sequence). The CDR3 length is 16 residues. The CDR3 DNA sequence: TGCAGTGCTAGAGATCCAGGGACAGGACGGTTGGGGGAGCAGTACGTC. It translates to CSARDPGTGRLGEQYV.

Worth noting for this clonotype: A read error may be the cause here, since a much bigger clone is one base away. The rearrangement uses TRBV27 and TRBJ2-7; D might be TRBD1 or TRBD2, each matching 5 bases. From germline, CDR1 is MNHEY and CDR2 SMNVEV (reference sequence). This CDR3 is 12 amino acids long. The CDR3 DNA reads as TGTGCCAGCAGTCTTTTAGGGGACGAGCAGAACTTC. This encodes CASSLLGDEQNF.

This clonotype occurred many times. The V and J genes are TRBV20-1 and TRBJ2-1; D may match TRBD1 or TRBD2 (5 bases each). In germline, CDR1 is DFQATT, CDR2 SNEGSKA (reference sequence). The CDR3 covers 14 residues. Between the trimmed V and J ends, which lost 6 bases and 3 bases, there was a span of 15 bases. The CDR3 nucleotides are TGCAGTGCCCCATCCGGGACGGGCTACAATGAGCAGTTCTTC. Amino acid sequence: CSAPSGTGYNEQFF.

This clonotype showed up many times. The J gene is TRBJ2-2, the V gene TRBV29-1, with D possibly being TRBD1 (6 bases). The CDR3 totals 16 residues. Between the trimmed V and J ends, which lost 2 bases and 1 base, there was a span of 14 bases. The germline V gene has CDR1 SQVTM and CDR2 ANQGSEA. As DNA, the CDR3 is TGCAGCGTTGAAAGTAGGCGCAGGGGGAACACCGGGGAGCTGTTTTTT. It is translated as CSVESRRRGNTGELFF.

This clonotype appeared many times. The rearrangement joins TRBV29-1 to TRBJ2-5; the match to TRBD2 covers 9 bases. J lost 5 bases, V lost 5 bases, and 9 bases had no gene match. CDR3 length: 14 residues. Germline CDR1 SQVTM, CDR2 ANQGSEA. CDR3: CSVTSGGTKETQYF. CDR3 DNA sequence: TGCAGCGTTACAAGCGGGGGGACCAAGGAGACCCAGTACTTC.

This clonotype was seen ten or more times. V is TRBV24-1 and J is TRBJ2-3; D gene unclear. The germline gives CDR1 KGHDR, CDR2 SFDVKD. Trimming pared 9 bases from V and 6 bases from J, leaving 15 bases between. The CDR3 is 13 amino acids. CDR3 loop: CATETRSSDTQYF. The CDR3 DNA reads as TGTGCCACCGAAACGAGGAGCTCGGATACGCAGTATTTT.

This clonotype was picked up many times. The chain links TRBV7-3 to TRBJ2-1; D is possibly TRBD2 (6 bases). This CDR3 is built from 11 residues. Germline values: CDR1 SGHTA, CDR2 FQGTGA. V shed 5 bases and J shed 7 bases, with 6 bases lying between them. DNA for the CDR3: TGTGCCAGCAGCCGGGGGAATGAGCAGTTCTTC. Translated: CASSRGNEQFF.

This clonotype has a count of ten or more. J is TRBJ2-7 and V is TRBV12-3 or TRBV12-4; 9 nucleotides agree with TRBD1. V gave up 7 bases and J gave up 5 bases; unmatched junction bases: 9. The CDR3 is 14 residues long. This CDR3 reads CASTRRQGGDEQYV. The CDR3, as DNA: TGTGCCAGCACCCGTCGACAGGGGGGTGACGAGCAGTACGTC.

This clonotype was counted many times. The gene calls are TRBV28 and TRBJ2-5; D remains ambiguous. The CDR3 is 17 residues long. The germline CDR1 and CDR2 sequences are MDHEN and SYDVKM. Trimming stripped 3 bases from V and 1 base from J, with 18 bases between. In DNA, the CDR3 is TGTGCCAGCAGTTTTCGGAGCCAGCGAATGGCCCAAGAGACCCAGTACTTC. The encoded protein is CASSFRSQRMAQETQYF. Combining the CDR3 with reference TRBV28 and TRBJ2-5 gives the whole variable domain DVKVTQSSRYLVKRTGEKVFLECVQDMDHENMFWYRQDPGLGLRLIYFSYDVKMKEKGDIPEGYSVSREKKERFSLILESASTNQTSMYLCASSFRSQRMAQETQYFGPGTRLLVL.